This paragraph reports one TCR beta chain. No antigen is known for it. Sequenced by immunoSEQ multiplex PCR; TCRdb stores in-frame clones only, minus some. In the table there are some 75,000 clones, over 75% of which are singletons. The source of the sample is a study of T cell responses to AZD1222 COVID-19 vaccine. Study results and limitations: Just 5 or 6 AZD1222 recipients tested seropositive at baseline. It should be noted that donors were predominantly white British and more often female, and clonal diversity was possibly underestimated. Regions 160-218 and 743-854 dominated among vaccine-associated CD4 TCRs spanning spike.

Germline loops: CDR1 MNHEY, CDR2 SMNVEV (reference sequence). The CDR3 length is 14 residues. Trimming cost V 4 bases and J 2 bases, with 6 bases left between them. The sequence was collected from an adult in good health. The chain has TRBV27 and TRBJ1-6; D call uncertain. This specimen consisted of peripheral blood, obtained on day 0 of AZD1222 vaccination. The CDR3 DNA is TGTGCCAGCAGTTCCACTGCCTATAATTCACCCCTCCACTTT. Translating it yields CASSSTAYNSPLHF.